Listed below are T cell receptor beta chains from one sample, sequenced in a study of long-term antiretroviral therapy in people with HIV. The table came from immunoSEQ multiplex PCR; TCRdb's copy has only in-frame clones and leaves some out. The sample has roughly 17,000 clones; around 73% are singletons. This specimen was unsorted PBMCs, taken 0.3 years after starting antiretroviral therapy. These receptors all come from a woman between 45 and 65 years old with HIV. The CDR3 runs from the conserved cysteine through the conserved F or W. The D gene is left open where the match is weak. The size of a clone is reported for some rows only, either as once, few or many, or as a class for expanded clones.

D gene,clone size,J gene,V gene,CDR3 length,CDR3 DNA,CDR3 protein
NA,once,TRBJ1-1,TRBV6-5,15,TGTGCCAGCAGTTACTCACCCAGGATGAACACTGAAGCTTTCTTT,CASSYSPRMNTEAFF
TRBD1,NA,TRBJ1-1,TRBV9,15,TGTGCCAGCAGCTCCGACAGGGGTTCGGATACTGAAGCTTTCTTT,CASSSDRGSDTEAFF
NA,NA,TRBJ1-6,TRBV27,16,TGTGCCAGCAGTTTAGACGCGAGCTCCTATAATTCACCCCTCCACTTT,CASSLDASSYNSPLHF
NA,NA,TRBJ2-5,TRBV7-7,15,TGTGCCAGCAGCTTATACCGGGGGGCACAAGAGACCCAGTACTTC,CASSLYRGAQETQYF
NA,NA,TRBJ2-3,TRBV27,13,TGTGCCAGCAGTTTTAATGGGGCGGGTGCGCAGTATTTT,CASSFNGAGAQYF
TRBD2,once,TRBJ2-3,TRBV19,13,TGTGCCAGTTCACCAGCGGGGACAGATACGCAGTATTTT,CASSPAGTDTQYF
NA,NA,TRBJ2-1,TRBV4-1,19,TGCGCCAGCAGCCAAGATAGTCTAGCAAGGGTTGGGGGGGCCCGTGAGCAGTTCTTC,CASSQDSLARVGGAREQFF
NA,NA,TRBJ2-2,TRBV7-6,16,TGTGCCAGCAGCAAAAACCCCGACGTGACCACCGGGGAGCTGTTTTTT,CASSKNPDVTTGELFF
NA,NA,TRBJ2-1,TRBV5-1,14,TGCGCCAGCAGCTGGGGATCGGGGGCGAATGAGCAGTTCTTC,CASSWGSGANEQFF
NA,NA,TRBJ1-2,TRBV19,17,TGTGCCAGTAGTATAGGGACAGCCGCCTTGGATCCCTCCGGCTACACCTTC,CASSIGTAALDPSGYTF
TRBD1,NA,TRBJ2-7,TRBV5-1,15,TGCGCCAGCAGCCAGCGGACAGGGGAGTCCTACGAGCAGTACTTC,CASSQRTGESYEQYF
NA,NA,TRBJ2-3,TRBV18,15,TGTGCCAGCTCACCCTCGACAGGAGTTTGGGGTACGCAGTATTTT,CASSPSTGVWGTQYF
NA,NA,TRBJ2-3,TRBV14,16,TGTGCCAGCAGCCACGGGACGACGGGGATCACAGATACGCAGTATTTT,CASSHGTTGITDTQYF
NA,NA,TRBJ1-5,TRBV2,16,TGTGCCAGCAGTCTAGGACAGTCTTATAGCAATCAGCCCCAGCATTTT,CASSLGQSYSNQPQHF
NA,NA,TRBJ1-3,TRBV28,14,TGTGCCAGCAGCAAACAGGGACTTGGAAACACCATATATTTT,CASSKQGLGNTIYF
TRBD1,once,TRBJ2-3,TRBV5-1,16,TGCGCCAGCAGTGGGGACAGGGATTTCCACACAGATACGCAGTATTTT,CASSGDRDFHTDTQYF
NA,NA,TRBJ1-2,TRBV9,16,TGTGCCAGCAGCGCCTCGGGCGAGGGAACTAACTATGGCTACACCTTC,CASSASGEGTNYGYTF
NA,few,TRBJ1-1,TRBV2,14,TGTGCCAGCAGTGAACAGGGAGAAAACACTGAAGCTTTCTTT,CASSEQGENTEAFF
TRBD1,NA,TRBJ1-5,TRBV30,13,TGTGCCTGCGGGGGACAGGGTCTTCAGCCCCAGCATTTT,CACGGQGLQPQHF
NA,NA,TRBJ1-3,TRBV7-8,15,TGTGCCAGCAGCTTAGTGGGGGGGAGTGGAAACACCATATATTTT,CASSLVGGSGNTIYF
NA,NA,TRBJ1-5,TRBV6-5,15,TGTGCCAGCAGTTACTCGCTACACGCAAATCAGCCCCAGCATTTT,CASSYSLHANQPQHF
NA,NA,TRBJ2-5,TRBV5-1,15,TGCGCCAGCAGCTCTGCTTGGGGGGCCGGGGAGACCCAGTACTTC,CASSSAWGAGETQYF
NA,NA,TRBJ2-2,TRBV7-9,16,TGTGCCAGCAGCTTACCCATGACAGATCACACCGGGGAGCTGTTTTTT,CASSLPMTDHTGELFF
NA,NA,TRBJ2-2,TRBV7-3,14,TGTGCCAGCAGCCTGGACTCTTACACCGGGGAGCTGTTTTTT,CASSLDSYTGELFF
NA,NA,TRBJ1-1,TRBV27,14,TGTGCCAGCAGAGACGGGACATTTAACACTGAAGCTTTCTTT,CASRDGTFNTEAFF
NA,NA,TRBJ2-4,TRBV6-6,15,TGTGCCAGCAGTTACTCGGTCTACCCTGAAAACATTCAGTACTTC,CASSYSVYPENIQYF
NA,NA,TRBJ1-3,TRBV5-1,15,TGCGCCAGCAGCTTGGAGGGGGGCTCTGGAAACACCATATATTTT,CASSLEGGSGNTIYF
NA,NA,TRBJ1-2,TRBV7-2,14,TGTGCCAGCAGGCTAGTCGAGGGGGGCTATGGCTACACCTTC,CASRLVEGGYGYTF
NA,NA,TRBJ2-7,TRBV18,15,TGTGCCAGCTCACCCGCGGGGAGCCTCTCCTACGAGCAGTACTTC,CASSPAGSLSYEQYF
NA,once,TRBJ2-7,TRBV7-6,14,TGTGCCAGCAGCCCAGAGGGGGGAAGGTACGAGCAGTACTTC,CASSPEGGRYEQYF
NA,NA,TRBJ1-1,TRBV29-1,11,TGCAGCGCTATCGGGAACACTGAAGCTTTCTTT,CSAIGNTEAFF
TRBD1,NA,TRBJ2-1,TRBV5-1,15,TGCGCCAGCAGCCATACCGGGACAGGGGGGAATGAGCAGTTCTTC,CASSHTGTGGNEQFF
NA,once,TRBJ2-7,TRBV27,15,TGTGCCAGCAGTTCTAAATTAACCCCTGGGTACGAGCAGTACTTC,CASSSKLTPGYEQYF
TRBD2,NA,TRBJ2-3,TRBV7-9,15,TGTGCCAGCAGCTTACAAGCGGGGGGACCAGATACGCAGTATTTT,CASSLQAGGPDTQYF
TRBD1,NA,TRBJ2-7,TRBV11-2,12,TGTGCCAGCAGCTGGGACAGTTACGAGCAGTACTTC,CASSWDSYEQYF
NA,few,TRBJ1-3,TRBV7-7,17,TGTGCCAGCAGCTTAGTACTCTCGTCTAGCTCTGGAAACACCATATATTTT,CASSLVLSSSSGNTIYF
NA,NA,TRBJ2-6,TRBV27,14,TGTGCCAGTCAAGAATTGGGTGGGGCCAACGTCCTGACTTTC,CASQELGGANVLTF
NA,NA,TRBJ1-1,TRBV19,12,TGTGCCAGTAGTACCCGACGGACTGAAGCTTTCTTT,CASSTRRTEAFF
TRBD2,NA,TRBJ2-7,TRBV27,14,TGTGCCAGCAGCCCCTCGGGACTACCGTACGAGCAGTACTTC,CASSPSGLPYEQYF
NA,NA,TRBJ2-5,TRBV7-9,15,TGTGCCAGCAGCTCTACTAGCCAAGGAGGAGAGACCCAGTACTTC,CASSSTSQGGETQYF
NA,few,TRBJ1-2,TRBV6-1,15,TGTGCCACACAACCAGCGACAGCTCCCTCCTATGGCTACACCTTC,CATQPATAPSYGYTF